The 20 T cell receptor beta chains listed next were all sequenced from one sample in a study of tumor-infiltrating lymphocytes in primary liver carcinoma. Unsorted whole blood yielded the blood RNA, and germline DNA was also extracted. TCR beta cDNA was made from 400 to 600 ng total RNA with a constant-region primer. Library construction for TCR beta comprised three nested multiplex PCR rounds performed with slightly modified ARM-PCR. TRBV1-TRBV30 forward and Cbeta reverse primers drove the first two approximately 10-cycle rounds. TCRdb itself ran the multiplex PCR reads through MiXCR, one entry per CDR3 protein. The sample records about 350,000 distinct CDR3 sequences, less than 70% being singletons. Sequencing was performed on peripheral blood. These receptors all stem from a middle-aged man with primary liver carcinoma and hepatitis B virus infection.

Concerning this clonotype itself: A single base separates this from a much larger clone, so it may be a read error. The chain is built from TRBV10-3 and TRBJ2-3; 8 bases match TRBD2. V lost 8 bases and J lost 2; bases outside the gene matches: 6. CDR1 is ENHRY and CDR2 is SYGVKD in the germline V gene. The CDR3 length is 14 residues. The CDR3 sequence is CAIGLLADTDTQYF. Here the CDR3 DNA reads TGTGCCATCGGTTTACTAGCGGACACAGATACGCAGTATTTT.

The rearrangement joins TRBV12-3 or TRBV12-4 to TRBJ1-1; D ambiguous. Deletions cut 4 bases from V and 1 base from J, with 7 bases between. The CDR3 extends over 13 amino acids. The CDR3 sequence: CASSSGANTEAFF. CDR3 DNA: TGTGCCAGCAGTTCAGGTGCGAACACTGAAGCTTTCTTT.

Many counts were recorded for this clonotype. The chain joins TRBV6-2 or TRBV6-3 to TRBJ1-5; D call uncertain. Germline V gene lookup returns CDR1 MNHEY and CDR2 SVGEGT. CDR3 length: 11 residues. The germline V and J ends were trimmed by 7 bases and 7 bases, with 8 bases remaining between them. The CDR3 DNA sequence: TGTGCCAGCACGGATGGGCAGCCCCAGCATTTT. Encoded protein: CASTDGQPQHF.

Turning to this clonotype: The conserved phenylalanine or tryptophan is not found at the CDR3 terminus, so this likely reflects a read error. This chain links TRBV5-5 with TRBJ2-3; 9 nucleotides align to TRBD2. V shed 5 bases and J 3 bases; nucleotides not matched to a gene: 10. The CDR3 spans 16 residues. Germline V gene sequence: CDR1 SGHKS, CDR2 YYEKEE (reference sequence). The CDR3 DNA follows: TGTGCCAGCAGTTCGACCATAGCGGGGGTGACAGATACGCAGTATTTA. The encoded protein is CASSSTIAGVTDTQYL.

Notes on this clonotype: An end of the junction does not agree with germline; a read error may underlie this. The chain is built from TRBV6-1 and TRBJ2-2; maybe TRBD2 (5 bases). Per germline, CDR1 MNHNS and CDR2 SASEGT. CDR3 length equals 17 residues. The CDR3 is CVSSEIGWQAPDGELFF. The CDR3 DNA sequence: TGTGTCAGCAGTGAAATCGGATGGCAGGCCCCCGACGGGGAACTGTTTTTT.

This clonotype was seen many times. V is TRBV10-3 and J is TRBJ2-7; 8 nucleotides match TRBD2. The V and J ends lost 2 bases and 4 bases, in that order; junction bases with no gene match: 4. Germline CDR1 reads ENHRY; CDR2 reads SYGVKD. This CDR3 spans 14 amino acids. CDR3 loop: CAISEGSGAYEQYF. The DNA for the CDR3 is TGTGCCATCAGTGAGGGTAGCGGGGCGTACGAGCAGTACTTC.

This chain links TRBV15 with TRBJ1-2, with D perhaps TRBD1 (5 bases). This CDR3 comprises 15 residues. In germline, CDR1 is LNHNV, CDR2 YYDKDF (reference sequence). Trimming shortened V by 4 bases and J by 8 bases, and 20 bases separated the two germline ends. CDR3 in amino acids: CATSTPIGTDMGYTF. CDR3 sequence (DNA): TGTGCCACCAGCACCCCCATCGGGACCGACATGGGCTACACCTTC.

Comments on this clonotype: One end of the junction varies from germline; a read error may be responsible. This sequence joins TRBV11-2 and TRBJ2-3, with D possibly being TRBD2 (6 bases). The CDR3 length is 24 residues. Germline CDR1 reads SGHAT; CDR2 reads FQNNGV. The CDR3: CASGLDGSPTPLSHGGITTDTQYF. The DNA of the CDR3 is TGTGCCAGCGGCTTAGATGGGTCCCCCACCCCTCTGAGCCATGGCGGGATTACTACAGATACGCAGTATTTT. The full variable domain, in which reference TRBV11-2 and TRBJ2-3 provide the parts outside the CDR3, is EAGVAQSPRYKIIEKRQSVAFWCNPISGHATLYWYQQILGQGPKLLIQFQNNGVVDDSQLPKDRFSAERLKGVDSTLKIQPAKLEDSAVYLCASGLDGSPTPLSHGGITTDTQYFGPGTRLTVL.

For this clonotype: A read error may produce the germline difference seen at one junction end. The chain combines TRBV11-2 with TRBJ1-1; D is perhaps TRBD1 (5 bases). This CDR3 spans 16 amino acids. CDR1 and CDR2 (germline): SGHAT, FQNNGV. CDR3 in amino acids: CASSLAYKGTGTEAPF. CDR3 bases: TGTGCCAGCAGCTTAGCCTACAAGGGGACGGGAACTGAAGCTCCCTTT.

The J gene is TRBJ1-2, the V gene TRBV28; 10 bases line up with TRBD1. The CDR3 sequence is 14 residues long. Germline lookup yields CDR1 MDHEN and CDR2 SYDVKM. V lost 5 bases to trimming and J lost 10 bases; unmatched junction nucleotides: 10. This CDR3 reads CASSGPGQGLVYTF. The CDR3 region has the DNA TGTGCCAGCAGTGGCCCGGGACAGGGGTTGGTCTACACCTTC.

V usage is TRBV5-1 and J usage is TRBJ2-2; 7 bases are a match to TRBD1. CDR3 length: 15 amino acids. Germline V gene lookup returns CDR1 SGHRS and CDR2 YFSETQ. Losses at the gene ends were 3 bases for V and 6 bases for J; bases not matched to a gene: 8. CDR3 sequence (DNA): TGCGCCAGCAGCTCGGGACAGTCTGGACCCGGGGAGCTGTTTTTT. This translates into CASSSGQSGPGELFF.

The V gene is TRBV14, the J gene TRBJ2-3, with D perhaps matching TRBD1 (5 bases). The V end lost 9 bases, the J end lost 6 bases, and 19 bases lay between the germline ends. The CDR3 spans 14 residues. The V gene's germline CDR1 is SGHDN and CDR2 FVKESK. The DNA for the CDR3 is TGTGCCAGGAGCAAGTCCCAGGGTTCGGATACGCAGTATTTT. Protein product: CARSKSQGSDTQYF.

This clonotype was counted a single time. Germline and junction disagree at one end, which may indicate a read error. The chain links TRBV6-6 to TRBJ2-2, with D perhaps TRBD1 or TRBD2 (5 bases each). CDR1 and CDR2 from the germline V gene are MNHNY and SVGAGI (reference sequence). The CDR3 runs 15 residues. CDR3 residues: CTSRNGRWGTGELFF. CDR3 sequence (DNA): TGTACCAGCAGGAACGGGCGATGGGGGACCGGGGAGCTGTTTTTT.

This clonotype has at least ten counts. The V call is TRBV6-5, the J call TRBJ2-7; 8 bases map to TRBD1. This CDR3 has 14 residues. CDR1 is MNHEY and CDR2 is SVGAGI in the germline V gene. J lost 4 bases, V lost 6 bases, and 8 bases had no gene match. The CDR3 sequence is CASSPRTGIYEQYF. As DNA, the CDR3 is TGTGCCAGCAGCCCCAGGACAGGGATATACGAGCAGTACTTC.

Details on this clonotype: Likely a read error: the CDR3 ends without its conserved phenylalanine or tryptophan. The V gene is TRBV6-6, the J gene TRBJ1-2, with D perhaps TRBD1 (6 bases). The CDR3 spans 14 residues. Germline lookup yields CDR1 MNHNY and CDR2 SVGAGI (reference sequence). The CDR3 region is CTSSYSGYRDGYTS. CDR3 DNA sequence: TGTACCAGCAGTTACTCCGGTTACAGGGACGGCTACACCTCC.

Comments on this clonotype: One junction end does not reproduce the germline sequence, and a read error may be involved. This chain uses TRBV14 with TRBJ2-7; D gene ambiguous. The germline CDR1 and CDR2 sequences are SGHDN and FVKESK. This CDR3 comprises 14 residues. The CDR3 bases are TGTGTCAGCAGCCAGGTGACACGGTCATACGAGCAGTACTTC. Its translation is CVSSQVTRSYEQYF.

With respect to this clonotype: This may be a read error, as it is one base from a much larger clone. CDR3 DNA: TGTGCCGGCAGTTATGGATTCACTGAAGCTTTCTTT. This encodes CAGSYGFTEAFF. The gene calls are TRBV6-2 or TRBV6-3 and TRBJ1-1; D ambiguous. The length of the CDR3 is 12 residues. The germline V gene has CDR1 MNHEY and CDR2 SVGEGT.

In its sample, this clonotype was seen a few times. The CDR3 sequence: CASSPTGSDQPQHF. CDR3 nucleotides: TGCGCCAGCAGCCCCACAGGGTCCGATCAGCCCCAGCATTTT. The gene calls are TRBV5-1 and TRBJ1-5; D is possibly TRBD1 (6 bases). Trimming cost V 4 bases and J 5 bases, with 13 bases left between them. CDR3 length equals 14 residues. Germline V gives CDR1 SGHRS, CDR2 YFSETQ. Supplemented by reference TRBV5-1 and TRBJ1-5, the full variable domain reads KAGVTQTPRYLIKTRGQQVTLSCSPISGHRSVSWYQQTPGQGLQFLFEYFSETQRNKGNFPGRFSGRQFSNSRSEMNVSTLELGDSALYLCASSPTGSDQPQHFGDGTRLSIL.

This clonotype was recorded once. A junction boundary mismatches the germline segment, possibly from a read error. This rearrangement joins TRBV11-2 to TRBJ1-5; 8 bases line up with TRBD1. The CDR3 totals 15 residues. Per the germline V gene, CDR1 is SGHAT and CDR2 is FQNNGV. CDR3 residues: CASSHGTGLNQAQHF. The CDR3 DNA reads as TGTGCCAGCAGCCACGGGACAGGCCTTAATCAGGCCCAGCATTTT. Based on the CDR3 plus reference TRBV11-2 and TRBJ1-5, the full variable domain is EAGVAQSPRYKIIEKRQSVAFWCNPISGHATLYWYQQILGQGPKLLIQFQNNGVVDDSQLPKDRFSAERLKGVDSTLKIQPAKLEDSAVYLCASSHGTGLNQAQHFGDGTRLSIL.

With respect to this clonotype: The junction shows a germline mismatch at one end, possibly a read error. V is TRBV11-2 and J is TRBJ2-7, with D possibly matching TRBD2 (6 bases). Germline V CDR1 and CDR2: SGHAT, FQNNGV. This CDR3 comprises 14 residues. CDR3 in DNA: TGTGCCAGCAGCTTACGCGGGGACTCCTACGAACAGCACTTC. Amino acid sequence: CASSLRGDSYEQHF. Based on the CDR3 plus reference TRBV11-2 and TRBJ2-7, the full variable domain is EAGVAQSPRYKIIEKRQSVAFWCNPISGHATLYWYQQILGQGPKLLIQFQNNGVVDDSQLPKDRFSAERLKGVDSTLKIQPAKLEDSAVYLCASSLRGDSYEQHFGPGTRLTVT.